This record covers a single T cell receptor beta chain. The antigen is undetermined. The germline CDR1 and CDR2 sequences are ENHRY and SYGVKD. The CDR3 totals 13 residues. The V gene lost 10 bases and the J gene lost 10 bases, with 17 bases spanning the gap. This sample stems from a study of T-cell memory formation after mild COVID-19. General study findings and limits: Mostly located in CM and EM were contracting CD4+ clones, with contracting CD8+ clones located in EMRA.

Sample barcodes and UMIs were carried by the TCR alpha and TCR beta cDNA libraries that 5'RACE generated with constant-segment primers. TCRdb ran MiXCR on the 5' RACE reads and lists one entry per CDR3 protein. The table includes approximately 190,000 distinct CDR3 sequences, around 19% detected once. The receptor was derived from an adult woman who had mild COVID-19 (a few samples of this study predate the infection). Cell type and time point are not known. Input material: PBMCs or a T cell subset sorted from them (not recorded which). The rearrangement joins TRBV10-3 to TRBJ1-6, with D possibly being TRBD1 (6 bases). The CDR3 nucleotides are TGTGCCACGGGCACAGGGATGGGGTCACCCCTCCACTTT. Its translation is CATGTGMGSPLHF.